The next 9 T cell receptor beta chains were all read from a single sample in a study of vaccination effects on CD4 cells after COVID-19. Their specific antigens are unknown. Expansion of antigen-specific CD4+ T cells with viral peptide pools was carried out by the ViraFEST assay before sequencing. Culture proceeded for approximately 9 days, and CD4+ T cells were then isolated. By PCR, the person was confirmed to have had SARS-CoV-2 infection between March and December 2020. Using immunoSEQ multiplex PCR, the repertoire was profiled, and TCRdb retains in-frame clones only, with some absent. The profile shows about 40,000 clones, 73% of them singletons. This specimen consisted of CD4+ T cells from PBMCs cultured with a peptide pool, obtained before COVID-19 vaccination. These receptors all come from a human donor who had a prior SARS-CoV-2 infection.

There are a few counts of this clone. The chain has TRBV6-5 and TRBJ1-2, with a possible D match to TRBD1 (5 bases). This CDR3 comprises 14 residues. Between the trimmed V and J ends, which lost 7 bases and 3 bases, there was a span of 15 bases. From germline, CDR1 is MNHEY and CDR2 SVGAGI. CDR3 amino acids: CASTAGGVYYGYTF. The DNA for the CDR3 is TGTGCCAGCACCGCCGGGGGAGTGTACTATGGCTACACCTTC.

The chain joins TRBV2 to TRBJ2-1; 10 bases are a match to TRBD2. Losses at the gene ends were 2 bases for V and 5 bases for J; bases not matched to a gene: 6. The germline V gene has CDR1 SNHLY and CDR2 FYNNEI. This CDR3 has 16 amino acids. CDR3 region: CASSELGLASDNEQFF. The CDR3 region has the DNA TGTGCCAGCAGTGAATTGGGACTAGCGTCGGACAATGAGCAGTTCTTC.

The chain uses TRBV3-1 (or the pseudogene TRBV3-2) and TRBJ2-3; the D gene is possibly TRBD2 (5 bases). This CDR3 has 13 amino acids. The ends were cut back, 6 bases at V and 0 bases at J, with 7 bases in the middle. Germline CDR1 reads LGHDT; CDR2 reads YNNKEL (reference sequence). This CDR3 reads CASRGGSTDTQYF. The CDR3 nucleotides are TGTGCCAGCAGGGGCGGGAGCACAGATACGCAGTATTTT.

The genes are TRBV5-4 and TRBJ2-1, with D unclear. Deletions cut 4 bases from V and 7 bases from J, with 12 bases between. The CDR3 sequence is 13 residues long. The germline V gene has CDR1 SGHNT and CDR2 YYREEE (reference sequence). The CDR3 sequence: CASSASSRNEQFF. The CDR3 nucleotides are TGTGCCAGCAGCGCTTCTAGTCGGAATGAGCAGTTCTTC.

This chain connects TRBV7-2 to TRBJ1-3; TRBD1 might be the D (5 bases). The germline V and J ends were trimmed by 1 base and 2 bases, with 9 bases remaining between them. Germline V CDR1 and CDR2: SGHTA, FQGNSA. This CDR3 is built from 15 residues. CDR3 nucleotides: TGTGCCAGCAGCTTAGATCGGGGGGCTGGAAACACCATATATTTT. The encoded protein is CASSLDRGAGNTIYF.

The V call is TRBV15, the J call TRBJ1-1; D is perhaps TRBD1 (6 bases). Germline V gives CDR1 LNHNV, CDR2 YYDKDF (reference sequence). CDR3 size: 15 residues. Trimming shortened V by 2 bases and J by 0 bases, and 10 bases separated the two germline ends. In nucleotides, the CDR3 is TGTGCCACCAGCAGACCGGGGGCCATGAACACTGAAGCTTTCTTT. This sequence encodes CATSRPGAMNTEAFF.

This chain links TRBV7-3 with TRBJ2-3, with 9 bases aligning to TRBD2. Germline V gene lookup returns CDR1 SGHTA and CDR2 FQGTGA. The ends lost 2 bases at V and 2 bases at J; junction bases unmatched: 2. The CDR3 consists of 15 residues. As DNA, the CDR3 is TGTGCCAGCAGCTTAGCTAGCGGGGCCACAGATACGCAGTATTTT. Protein: CASSLASGATDTQYF.

In its sample, this clone was seen once. This rearrangement joins TRBV12-3 or TRBV12-4 to TRBJ2-3; D remains unclear. The V gene lost 1 base and the J gene lost 6 bases, with 5 bases spanning the gap. The CDR3 length is 12 residues. The CDR3, as DNA: TGTGCCAGCAGTTTAGTTCGTGATACGCAGTATTTT. The encoded protein is CASSLVRDTQYF.

This chain joins TRBV18 and TRBJ2-1; 13 positions agree with TRBD2. The V segment lost 3 bases and the J segment 8 bases; nucleotides outside the gene matches: 10. The CDR3 is 17 residues long. CDR1 and CDR2 from the germline V gene are KGHSH and LQKENI. CDR3 sequence: CASSPTSGRASFHEQFF. CDR3 coding DNA: TGTGCCAGCTCACCCACTAGCGGGAGGGCCAGTTTCCATGAGCAGTTCTTC.